This T cell receptor beta chain was recorded in a study of shared clonotypes between healthy human individuals. Study details: Donors were a couple of women and three men aged 18 to 49.

Naive CD8 isolation took CD45RO-negative cells positively selected for CCR7 and excluded terminally differentiated effector memory CD45RA+ cells. Each donor was a Caucasian adult residing in Nashville, Tennessee. Each PCR replicate from the sorted subsets contained around 0.2 ug DNA, which is about 30,000 T cell genomes. TCRdb's copy holds only in-frame clones and misses some; the assay was immunoSEQ multiplex PCR. The sample consists of some 2.1 million clones, less than 95% of them appearing once. Study results and limitations: Shared across four donors were around 4.7% of the naive CD4 clonotypes.

For this clone: Its target is unknown. This same CDR3 is encoded by further DNA sequences in the sample.

Trimming removed 1 base from V and 4 bases from J; junction bases left unmatched: 2. CDR3 length equals 14 residues. The germline CDR1 and CDR2 sequences are MGHRA and YSYEKL. The chain has TRBV4-1 and TRBJ2-7; 9 bases align to TRBD2. Sequenced sample: naive CD8+ T cells sorted from blood. This TCR came from a man between 18 and 35 years old in good health. CDR3 bases: TGCGCCAGCAGCCAAGTAGCGGGAGAGTACGAGCAGTACTTC. Translated, it gives CASSQVAGEYEQYF.